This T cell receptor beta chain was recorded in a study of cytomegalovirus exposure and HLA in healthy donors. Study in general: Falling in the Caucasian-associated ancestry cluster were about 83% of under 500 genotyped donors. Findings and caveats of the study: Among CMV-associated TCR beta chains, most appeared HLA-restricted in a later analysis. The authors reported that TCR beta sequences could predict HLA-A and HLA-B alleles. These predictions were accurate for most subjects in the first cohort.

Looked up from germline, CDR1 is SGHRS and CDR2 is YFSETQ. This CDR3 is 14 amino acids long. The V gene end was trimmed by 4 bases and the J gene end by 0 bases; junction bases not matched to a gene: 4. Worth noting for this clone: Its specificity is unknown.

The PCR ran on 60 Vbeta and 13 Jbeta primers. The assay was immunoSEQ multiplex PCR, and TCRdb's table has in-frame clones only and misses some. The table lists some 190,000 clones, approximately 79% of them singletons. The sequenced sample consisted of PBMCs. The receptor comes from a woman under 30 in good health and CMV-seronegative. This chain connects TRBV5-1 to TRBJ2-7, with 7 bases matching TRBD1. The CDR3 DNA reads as TGCGCCAGCAGCGTCAGGGGGAACTCCTACGAGCAGTACTTC. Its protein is CASSVRGNSYEQYF.